Given below is one TCR beta chain in context. These data are taken from a study of CD8 T cells in Susac syndrome. RNA amounts of 0.5 to 1 ug underwent reverse transcription with random hexamers. MiXCR, applied by TCRdb to the immunoSEQ multiplex PCR reads, yields one record per CDR3 protein. Of 300,000 to 350,000 distinct CDR3 sequences in the sample, 90% to 95% were seen once. J was trimmed by 5 bases and V by 6 bases; bases with no gene match: 14. Germline V gene sequence: CDR1 SGHKS, CDR2 YYEKEE (reference sequence). This CDR3 region has 15 residues. The sequencing sample was made of CD4+ T cells from PBMCs. The TCR originated in a human donor with multiple sclerosis. The chain employs TRBV5-5 and TRBJ2-7; 7 bases agree with TRBD1. In DNA, the CDR3 is TGTGCCAGCAATCCTACAGGGGCGCCTCGGAACGAGCAGTACTTC. Encoded protein: CASNPTGAPRNEQYF.